This T cell receptor beta chain came from a study of blood T cell repertoires in COVID-19 (dated by TCRdb to 2019 to 2021). Looking at the study overall: Samples covering the acute and convalescent phases of COVID-19 were provided by collaborators in the United States, Italy and Spain. The material from the prospective study consisted of cDNA or gDNA derived from T cells, B-cell-depleted T cells, or PBMCs. Deeply sampled blood TCRbeta repertoires from subjects exposed to, actively infected with, or recovered from COVID-19 were included in the dataset. A freely available public database, intended as a resource for researchers studying the immune response to SARS-CoV-2, is where the repertoires were released. Samples came from the ongoing ImmuneRACE study (first 160 participants) plus 1,254 subjects from 6 global collaborators. Sample metadata almost always included a de-identified subject ID, COVID-19 status, age in years and sex. Where HLA class I and class II types were available, the types were taken from metadata supplied by the sample provider, not from assay-based typing.

The collaborating institutions used their own protocols to collect whole blood in K2EDTA tubes. Collaborator samples were shipped for TCRbeta analysis as frozen whole blood, isolated PBMCs, or DNA extracted from either sample type. As regards this clone: The target of this receptor is not known. No quality values exist for individual bases; no much larger clone is one base distant.

The research as a whole found: How much clinical and demographic metadata was included differed by source and by participant, and the metadata was provided uncurated.

TCRbeta CDR3 regions were amplified from genomic DNA using the immunoSEQ Assay, a bias-controlled multiplex PCR. The published analysis was carried out like this. Nucleated cell counts per sample were estimated from amplification of reference gene primers within the assay. Sequence reads were collapsed and filtered to measure the absolute abundance of every unique TCRbeta CDR3 rearrangement. For each sample, productive Simpson clonality was calculated as the square root of Simpson's diversity index across productive rearrangements. TCRdb took over this immuneACCESS table, retaining in-frame rearrangements with V and J assigned. Such tables are incomplete; in checked studies, under half of the missing clones stem from an unresolved V gene, and the remainder is unexplained. Clonal size and the V and J genes are those of that table, whereas D and trimming came from the DNA. For this sample the table gives some 97,000 clones, of which about 88% were detected only once. Together, the top ten hold approximately 7.3% of the sample.

V is clipped by 3 bases and J by 4 bases, and the sequence between their germline boundaries is 4 bases long. From cysteine to phenylalanine, the CDR3 is 12 amino acids long. The kept DNA is CDR3 alone, 36 bases in frame from the first base. CDR1 and CDR2, per the germline V gene (reference sequence), are SEHNR and FQNEAQ. The sequencing input was peripheral blood. This receptor was identified in a man between 25 and 39 years old in a cohort sampled during active COVID-19. The V gene is TRBV7-9 and the J gene is TRBJ1-3, with the identity of the D gene unclear. Read as DNA, the sequence is TGTGCCAGCAGCTTTGAGGGAAACACCATATATTTT. Translated, this is CASSFEGNTIYF.